This is a list of T cell receptor beta chains from one sample in a study of blood T cell repertoires in COVID-19. The protocol was immunoSEQ multiplex PCR, while the TCRdb copy is restricted to in-frame clones and leaves out a portion. This table has around 320,000 clones, under 90% appearing once. Sequenced: peripheral blood. Receptors were obtained from a young woman with COVID-19, enrolled during active disease. CDR3s include the opening cysteine and the closing phenylalanine or tryptophan. The D gene is left open where the match is weak. Expanded clones are given a class, and other clones once, few, many or no size at all.

d_call j_call clone_size v_call cdr3_nt cdr3_aa
TRBD1 TRBJ1-5 . TRBV5-1 TGCGCCAGCAGCCTCATGCTTACAGGGGATCAGCCCCAGCATTTT CASSLMLTGDQPQHF
. TRBJ2-1 . TRBV3-1/TRBV3-2 TGTGCCAGCAGCCGGGTCAGGGTGGCCAATGAGCAGTTCTTC CASSRVRVANEQFF
. TRBJ1-1 . TRBV7-9 TGTGCCAGCACGTGGAGGGCCGGGGGAACTGAAGCTTTCTTT CASTWRAGGTEAFF
. TRBJ1-3 . TRBV6-2/TRBV6-3 TGTGCCAGCAGCCCCGGGGGGTTAACTGGAAACACCATATATTTT CASSPGGLTGNTIYF
TRBD2 TRBJ2-7 . TRBV6-5 TGTGCCAGCAGTTCCGCTCGTGCGGGGGGGACCTACGAGCAGTACTTC CASSSARAGGTYEQYF
. TRBJ2-7 . TRBV29-1 TGCAGCGTTGCCTGGGCCTCCTACGAGCAGTACTTC CSVAWASYEQYF
. TRBJ1-2 . TRBV7-9 TGTGCCAGCAGGTCCGGGGTCAGGGGTGACTATGGCTACACCTTC CASRSGVRGDYGYTF
TRBD1 TRBJ1-2 . TRBV29-1 TGCAGCGTGGAGGTCGGGACAGGGTCTGTTGGCTACACCTTC CSVEVGTGSVGYTF
. TRBJ1-6 . TRBV3-1/TRBV3-2 TGTGCCAGCAGCCAATTTGCGGATTCACCCCTCCACTTT CASSQFADSPLHF
TRBD1 TRBJ2-7 . TRBV28 TGTGCCAGCAGCCCACGGACAGGGTCCTACGAGCAGTACTTC CASSPRTGSYEQYF
. TRBJ2-7 . TRBV6-1 TGTGCCAGCAGTGAAGGGGCCTCAGGCTACGAGCAGTACTTC CASSEGASGYEQYF
TRBD1 TRBJ1-3 . TRBV18 TGTGCCAGCTCACCTACCGGGACAGGCTCTGGAAACACCATATATTTT CASSPTGTGSGNTIYF
. TRBJ1-5 . TRBV2 TGTGCCAGCAGTGAAGAGGCAGGGCTCTACAATCAGCCCCAGCATTTT CASSEEAGLYNQPQHF
. TRBJ2-7 . TRBV29-1 TGCAGCGTTGAAGACGGTGGCCAGGGGACCTACGAGCAGTACTTC CSVEDGGQGTYEQYF
TRBD1 TRBJ1-5 many TRBV19 TGTGCCAGTACCACAGGGGGGCATCTAAATCAGCCCCAGCATTTT CASTTGGHLNQPQHF
. TRBJ1-2 . TRBV6-5 TGTGCCAGCAGTTACTCGAACAGCATTAACTATGGCTACACCTTC CASSYSNSINYGYTF
. TRBJ1-4 . TRBV6-5 TGTGCCAGCAGGCCGAACAGGGTCCGAGAAAAACTGTTTTTT CASRPNRVREKLFF
. TRBJ1-1 . TRBV6-2/TRBV6-3 TGTGCCAGCAGTTACTTGAGGGATAACACTGAAGCTTTCTTT CASSYLRDNTEAFF
. TRBJ2-7 . TRBV27 TGTGCCAGCAGTTTGGGTGACTTGGCCTACGAGCAGTACTTC CASSLGDLAYEQYF
. TRBJ2-4 . TRBV5-1 TGCGCCAGCAGCCTTTATCCGGGACTAGCCAAAAACATTCAGTACTTC CASSLYPGLAKNIQYF
TRBD2 TRBJ2-3 once TRBV2 TGTGCCAGCAGTTATAGCGGGGGGTCAGATACGCAGTATTTT CASSYSGGSDTQYF
TRBD2 TRBJ2-7 . TRBV7-8 TGTGCCAGCAGCCTCGGGACTAGCCACTACGAGCAGTACTTC CASSLGTSHYEQYF
. TRBJ2-7 . TRBV27 TGTGCCAGCAGTCCGGCGCGAGGGGAGCAGTACTTC CASSPARGEQYF
. TRBJ2-7 . TRBV7-9 TGTGCCAGCAGCGGCGCTCGGGAGGACAGGGTTTACGAGCAGTACTTC CASSGAREDRVYEQYF